This passage covers 31 T cell receptor beta chains from one sample sequenced in a study of long-term antiretroviral therapy in people with HIV. They ran version v3.0 of the immunoSEQ assay at survey level. The repertoire was sequenced with immunoSEQ multiplex PCR; TCRdb's copy has only in-frame clones and lacks some. The sample contains under 45,000 clones, more than 80% of which appear only once. Source: unsorted PBMCs, taken 3.4 years after starting antiretroviral therapy. The receptors shown here come from a man aged 30 to 45 with HIV.

This clone was counted between two and nine times. The chain has TRBV19 and TRBJ2-2; no clear D. The CDR3 runs to 14 residues. Germline V gives CDR1 LNHDA, CDR2 SQIVND (reference sequence). Trimming pared 1 base from V and 1 base from J, leaving 4 bases between. The CDR3 region is CASSIGVNTGELFF. The CDR3 region has the DNA TGTGCCAGTAGTATAGGAGTGAACACCGGGGAGCTGTTTTTT.

The rearrangement links TRBV6-6 to TRBJ2-7; 13 bases agree with TRBD2. The germline V gene encodes CDR1 MNHNY and CDR2 SVGAGI (reference sequence). The CDR3 totals 14 residues. J gave up 3 bases and V 6 bases, and 2 bases lay outside the gene matches. CDR3 DNA sequence: TGTGCCAGCAGGGGACTAGCGGGATACTACGAGCAGTACTTC. Protein: CASRGLAGYYEQYF.

The chain couples TRBV7-9 to TRBJ2-2; TRBD1 aligns across 9 bases. V was pared by 6 bases and J by 4 bases, with 6 bases of the junction left unmatched. CDR3 length equals 15 residues. Germline V gives CDR1 SEHNR, CDR2 FQNEAQ (reference sequence). The CDR3 protein is CASRPGQGFTGELFF. DNA for the CDR3: TGTGCCAGCAGGCCGGGACAGGGATTCACCGGGGAGCTGTTTTTT.

The V and J genes are TRBV28 and TRBJ2-6; no definite D call. The V end lost 4 bases, the J end lost 2 bases, and 0 bases lay between the germline ends. The CDR3 length is 12 residues. The germline V gene has CDR1 MDHEN and CDR2 SYDVKM. Here the CDR3 reads CASSSGANVLTF. The CDR3 DNA is TGTGCCAGCAGTTCTGGGGCCAACGTCCTGACTTTC.

The V and J genes are TRBV7-2 and TRBJ2-2; 8 bases align to TRBD2. J gave up 5 bases and V 2 bases, and 4 bases lay outside the gene matches. The CDR3 runs to 15 residues. Germline V gene data show CDR1 as SGHTA and CDR2 as FQGNSA. This CDR3 reads CASSLIRGGTGELFF. CDR3 DNA sequence: TGTGCCAGCAGCTTAATTCGCGGGGGGACCGGGGAGCTGTTTTTT.

The V call is TRBV27, the J call TRBJ1-1; D possibly corresponds to TRBD1 (6 bases). Germline V gene sequence: CDR1 MNHEY, CDR2 SMNVEV (reference sequence). V shed 3 bases and J shed 10 bases, with 18 bases lying between them. The CDR3 has 14 amino acids. The CDR3 is CASSFRRLGGGAFF. The CDR3 DNA reads as TGTGCCAGCAGTTTTCGGCGGCTGGGGGGCGGAGCTTTCTTT.

V and J are TRBV5-1 and TRBJ2-2; D is uncertain. CDR1 is SGHRS and CDR2 is YFSETQ in the germline V gene. The CDR3 is made up of 15 amino acids. V dropped 0 bases and J dropped 3 bases, with 9 bases sitting between them. CDR3 protein: CASSLDSQYTGELFF. CDR3 nucleotides: TGCGCCAGCAGCTTGGATTCTCAATACACCGGGGAGCTGTTTTTT.

This clone has only a few counts. The chain links TRBV27 to TRBJ2-7; 8 bases agree with TRBD1. The V gene end was trimmed by 3 bases and the J gene end by 3 bases; junction bases not matched to a gene: 10. CDR1 is MNHEY and CDR2 is SMNVEV in the germline V gene (reference sequence). The CDR3 consists of 16 residues. The CDR3 coding sequence is TGTGCCAGCAGTTTTCTTGGACAGGGATCCTACTACGAGCAGTACTTC. It codes for CASSFLGQGSYYEQYF.

The table lists this clone with a few counts. V usage is TRBV18 and J usage is TRBJ2-2, with 9 bases aligning to TRBD1. CDR3 length: 16 residues. Trimming at V came to 2 bases and at J to 6 bases, leaving 7 bases not matched to a gene. CDR1 KGHSH and CDR2 LQKENI come from the germline V gene. The CDR3 spells CASSPTGTGRAGELFF. CDR3 bases: TGTGCCAGCTCACCAACCGGGACAGGGAGGGCCGGGGAGCTGTTTTTT.

The chain has TRBV7-3 and TRBJ2-6, with D hard to call. There are 14 residues in the CDR3. Trimming shortened V by 5 bases and J by 1 base, and 6 bases separated the two germline ends. From germline, CDR1 is SGHTA and CDR2 FQGTGA. CDR3 in DNA: TGTGCCAGCAGCGCCTATTCTGGGGCCAACGTCCTGACTTTC. Protein sequence: CASSAYSGANVLTF.

V usage is TRBV7-9 and J usage is TRBJ1-3; weak D call: TRBD1 (5 bases). Germline V gene sequence: CDR1 SEHNR, CDR2 FQNEAQ (reference sequence). The CDR3 is made up of 17 amino acids. V lost 7 bases to trimming and J lost 4 bases, with 23 bases between them. The CDR3 sequence is CASTTLFGARGGNTIYF. CDR3 bases: TGTGCCAGCACCACTCTCTTCGGGGCTCGCGGGGGAAACACCATATATTTT.

This rearrangement joins TRBV5-6 to TRBJ2-1; D is tentatively TRBD1 or TRBD2 (5 bases each). This CDR3 comprises 15 residues. The V gene's germline CDR1 is SGHDT and CDR2 YYEEEE. Deletions cut 4 bases from V and 4 bases from J, with 15 bases between. The DNA for the CDR3 is TGTGCCAGCAGCCCGCGAGGGGTTTCGTACAATGAGCAGTTCTTC. Residues: CASSPRGVSYNEQFF.

The rearrangement joins TRBV7-3 to TRBJ2-7; TRBD2 matches at 13 bases. After removal of 1 base from V and 6 bases from J, the junction contained 3 bases not matched to a gene. The CDR3 is 15 amino acids. Germline V gives CDR1 SGHTA, CDR2 FQGTGA. CDR3: CASSLSGLAGVEQYF. The CDR3 DNA reads as TGTGCCAGCAGCTTAAGCGGACTAGCGGGAGTCGAGCAGTACTTC. Full variable domain (outside the CDR3, taken from reference TRBV7-3 and TRBJ2-7): GAGVSQTPSNKVTEKGKYVELRCDPISGHTALYWYRQSLGQGPEFLIYFQGTGAADDSGLPNDRFFAVRPEGSVSTLKIQRTERGDSAVYLCASSLSGLAGVEQYFGPGTRLTVT.

Only one count was recorded for this clone. The chain employs TRBV28 and TRBJ2-1; maybe TRBD2 (5 bases). CDR1 and CDR2 from the germline V gene are MDHEN and SYDVKM. V lost 8 bases, J lost 6 bases, and 14 bases lay in between. The CDR3 covers 13 residues. The chain's CDR3 is CASREGGVNEQFF. The CDR3 bases are TGTGCCAGCCGAGAAGGAGGAGTCAATGAGCAGTTCTTC.

This clone was picked up a small number of times. J is TRBJ2-7 and V is TRBV10-3, with a tentative D call TRBD2 (5 bases). Trimming took 7 bases from V and 4 from J, leaving 11 bases between them. The CDR3 length is 12 residues. CDR1 is ENHRY and CDR2 is SYGVKD in the germline V gene. The CDR3 bases are TGTGCCATCAAGTCCGCGGGTTACGAGCAGTACTTC. It codes for CAIKSAGYEQYF.

The CDR3 reads CASSYPPTSGSSNEQFF. For the CDR3, the DNA is TGTGCCAGCAGCTATCCTCCGACTAGCGGGAGTTCCAATGAGCAGTTCTTC. This chain uses TRBV5-8 with TRBJ2-1; 12 nucleotides agree with TRBD2. This CDR3 has 17 residues. V lost 3 bases to trimming and J lost 6 bases; unmatched junction nucleotides: 10. CDR1 is SGHTS and CDR2 is YDEGEE in the germline V gene.

V is TRBV5-1 and J is TRBJ2-7, with D uncertain. CDR1 SGHRS and CDR2 YFSETQ come from the germline V gene. V shed 5 bases and J shed 3 bases, with 12 bases lying between them. There are 13 residues in the CDR3. In DNA, the CDR3 is TGCGCCAGCAGAGGAGAAAACCTCTACGAGCAGTACTTC. This encodes CASRGENLYEQYF.

This clone was found a few times. The CDR3 region is CASSSTSGGYEQYF. Written as DNA, the CDR3 is TGTGCCAGCAGCTCTACTAGCGGAGGCTACGAGCAGTACTTC. The chain couples TRBV11-2 to TRBJ2-7; 8 nucleotides align to TRBD2. The V gene end was trimmed by 4 bases and the J gene end by 3 bases; junction bases not matched to a gene: 5. Looked up from germline, CDR1 is SGHAT and CDR2 is FQNNGV. The CDR3 covers 14 residues.

The chain employs TRBV28 and TRBJ1-5; D unresolved. Deletions cut 8 bases from V and 0 bases from J, with 8 bases between. Germline-derived CDR1 and CDR2 are MDHEN and SYDVKM. This CDR3 has 13 residues. The CDR3 bases are TGTGCCAGCGGATTAGGTAGCAATCAGCCCCAGCATTTT. Protein product: CASGLGSNQPQHF.

The V call is TRBV5-8, the J call TRBJ1-2, with D maybe TRBD1 (5 bases). Per germline, CDR1 SGHTS and CDR2 YDEGEE. Trimming cost V 1 base and J 0 bases, with 13 bases left between them. This CDR3 is 16 amino acids long. CDR3: CASSLYQGVTNYGYTF. In DNA form, the CDR3 reads TGTGCCAGCAGCTTGTATCAGGGAGTAACTAACTATGGCTACACCTTC.

For the CDR3, the DNA is TGTGCCAGCAGCCCAACCCGACTAGCGGGAGATTACAATGAGCAGTTCTTC. Protein sequence: CASSPTRLAGDYNEQFF. The chain employs TRBV7-9 and TRBJ2-1; the match to TRBD2 covers 12 bases. V lost 5 bases and J lost 4; bases outside the gene matches: 9. The CDR3 runs 17 residues. The germline CDR1 and CDR2 sequences are SEHNR and FQNEAQ (reference sequence).

The chain recombines TRBV5-1 with TRBJ2-3, with 8 bases aligning to TRBD1. This CDR3 contains 14 residues. Germline values: CDR1 SGHRS, CDR2 YFSETQ. With V trimmed by 0 bases and J by 4 bases, 1 base remained unmatched. CDR3 loop: CASSLAGGPDTQYF. CDR3 bases: TGCGCCAGCAGCTTGGCAGGGGGCCCAGATACGCAGTATTTT.

This clone came up once. The chain's CDR3 is CASRSDLYSNQPQHF. The CDR3 DNA follows: TGTGCCAGCAGATCCGATCTATATAGCAATCAGCCCCAGCATTTT. The chain has TRBV28 and TRBJ1-5, with D hard to call. The V and J ends lost 6 bases and 0 bases respectively, with 12 bases between them. The CDR3 loop spans 15 amino acids. CDR1 and CDR2 from the germline V gene are MDHEN and SYDVKM.

This clone was picked up a small number of times. An end of the junction differs from the germline gene, which may be a read error. The rearrangement joins TRBV6-5 to TRBJ1-3; D is unclear. The germline CDR1 and CDR2 sequences are MNHEY and SVGAGI. CDR3 length equals 13 residues. The CDR3 DNA reads as TGTGCCAGCAGTGACTCGGCAAGAAACACCATATATTTT. Its translation: CASSDSARNTIYF.

The rearrangement links TRBV4-2 to TRBJ1-2; D unclear. Trimming removed 1 base at V and 5 bases at J, with 14 bases between. The germline V gene has CDR1 LGHNA and CDR2 YNFKEQ. This CDR3 comprises 15 residues. The DNA of the CDR3 is TGTGCCAGCAGCCAAGGGATCGAACCGCCTTATGGCTACACCTTC. Protein sequence: CASSQGIEPPYGYTF.

This chain links TRBV6-5 with TRBJ1-4; perhaps TRBD1 as D (6 bases). Germline lookup yields CDR1 MNHEY and CDR2 SVGAGI. V lost 5 bases and J 4 bases, leaving 14 bases between the germline ends. CDR3 length equals 15 residues. The CDR3: CASSKRTVRNEKLFF. The CDR3 region has the DNA TGTGCCAGCAGTAAGAGGACAGTTCGTAATGAAAAACTGTTTTTT.

This clone was detected only once. CDR3 amino acids: CASSLRLGPGIGQFF. CDR3 nucleotide sequence: TGTGCCAGCAGCTTAAGACTAGGCCCGGGGATTGGGCAGTTCTTC. V is TRBV13 and J is TRBJ2-1, with a weak D call TRBD2 (6 bases). The CDR3 covers 15 residues. Trimming removed 2 bases at V and 12 bases at J, with 20 bases between. CDR1 PRHDT and CDR2 FYEKMQ come from the germline V gene (reference sequence).

Concerning this clone: A junction end diverges from the germline sequence, so it may reflect a read error. The genes are TRBV9 and TRBJ2-1; possibly TRBD2 for D (5 bases). The CDR3 has 18 amino acids. Germline CDR1 reads SGDLS; CDR2 reads YYNGEE. The DNA of the CDR3 is TGTGCCAGCAGCCAAAATTCGAAGGGAGCCCCGTCCTCCAATGAGCAGTTCTTC. Protein sequence: CASSQNSKGAPSSNEQFF.

The V gene is TRBV7-9, the J gene TRBJ2-1; the D gene could be TRBD1 or TRBD2 (5 bases each). CDR1 and CDR2 from the germline V gene are SEHNR and FQNEAQ (reference sequence). Trimming took off 3 bases at V and 8 bases at J, with 17 bases between the two ends. The CDR3 contains 15 residues. CDR3 DNA sequence: TGTGCCAGCAGCTTCCGGGACCCTGTGGGCTATGAGCAGTTCTTC. Protein sequence: CASSFRDPVGYEQFF.

This rearrangement joins TRBV13 to TRBJ2-3; D is possibly TRBD2 (6 bases). The CDR3 totals 14 residues. Germline CDR1 and CDR2: PRHDT and FYEKMQ (reference sequence). The V end was cut by 6 bases, the J end by 1 base, with 11 bases between. CDR3 DNA: TGTGCCAGCAGGGCGGGGATAGGCACAGATACGCAGTATTTT. Translated: CASRAGIGTDTQYF.

V and J are TRBV7-2 and TRBJ2-1, with TRBD1 identical over 11 bases. Germline V gene data show CDR1 as SGHTA and CDR2 as FQGNSA. CDR3 length: 17 amino acids. The trim removed 0 bases at V and 6 bases at J, leaving 7 bases unmatched. CDR3 sequence reads: CASSLARGTGGRNEQFF. For the CDR3, the DNA is TGTGCCAGCAGCTTAGCGCGTGGGACAGGGGGTCGCAATGAGCAGTTCTTC. The full variable domain, in which reference TRBV7-2 and TRBJ2-1 provide the parts outside the CDR3, is GAGVSQSPSNKVTEKGKDVELRCDPISGHTALYWYRQSLGQGLEFLIYFQGNSAPDKSGLPSDRFSAERTGGSVSTLTIQRTQQEDSAVYLCASSLARGTGGRNEQFFGPGTRLTVL.